The clone carrying this T cell receptor (beta chain) was seen just once. These data belong to a study of T cell changes during pregnancy in multiple sclerosis. Sequencing used immunoSEQ multiplex PCR; TCRdb keeps in-frame clones, though not all of them. The sample shows over 50,000 clones, less than 95% of them seen only once. This CDR3 has 14 amino acids. The trim removed 6 bases at V and 8 bases at J, leaving 9 bases unmatched. CDR1 SGHVS and CDR2 FQNEAQ come from the germline V gene. This specimen was peripheral blood, taken in the first trimester of pregnancy. The sequence derives from a female donor in good health, enrolled as a control in a pregnancy study. The chain couples TRBV7-8 to TRBJ1-2, with 10 nucleotides matching TRBD1. The CDR3 DNA reads as TGTGCCAGCAGGAGACCCGGGACAGGGGACGGCTACACCTTC. It specifies CASRRPGTGDGYTF.